The 17 T cell receptor beta chains presented below share a single source sample, sequenced in a study of CD8 T cells in Susac syndrome. The authors reverse transcribed about 0.5 to 1 ug RNA with random hexamers. TCRdb reanalysed the immunoSEQ multiplex PCR reads using MiXCR and keeps one entry per CDR3 protein. The sample lists some 26,000 distinct CDR3 sequences, 94% seen once, with about 0.27% in the top ten. Sequenced input: CD8+ T cells from PBMCs. These TCRs come from a human donor in good health.

The J gene is TRBJ2-7, the V gene TRBV24-1; TRBD1 or TRBD2 may be the D gene (5 bases each). CDR3 length: 15 amino acids. Germline-derived CDR1 and CDR2 are KGHDR and SFDVKD. V shed 5 bases and J shed 3 bases, with 16 bases lying between them. The DNA for the CDR3 is TGTGCCACCAGTGTCAACCCGGGACGGTACTACGAGCAGTACTTC. It yields the protein CATSVNPGRYYEQYF.

This clonotype was seen just once. The rearrangement uses TRBV3-1 and TRBJ2-7; D gene ambiguous. The V gene lost 1 base and the J gene lost 3 bases, with 4 bases spanning the gap. CDR3 length: 12 amino acids. Germline V lookup: CDR1 LGHDT, CDR2 YNNKEL (reference sequence). The DNA of the CDR3 is TGTGCCAGCAGCCAAGGCAGCTACGAGCAGTACTTC. Its protein is CASSQGSYEQYF.

This chain links TRBV7-9 with TRBJ2-2, with TRBD1 matching 9 bases. V was clipped by 4 bases and J by 1 base; unmatched bases: 13. The length of the CDR3 is 19 residues. CDR1 SEHNR and CDR2 FQNEAQ come from the germline V gene (reference sequence). The CDR3 bases are TGTGCCAGCAGCTCTCCTACTCTTGGGGGACAGGGGAACACCGGGGAGCTGTTTTTT. This encodes CASSSPTLGGQGNTGELFF.

The J gene is TRBJ2-1, the V gene TRBV11-2; the match to TRBD2 covers 15 bases. The length of the CDR3 is 16 residues. Germline CDR1 is SGHAT and CDR2 is FQNNGV. V was pared by 5 bases and J by 6 bases, with 5 bases of the junction left unmatched. The CDR3 loop is CASSPRTSGGANEQFF. The CDR3 DNA is TGTGCCAGCAGCCCCAGGACTAGCGGGGGGGCCAATGAGCAGTTCTTC.

The chain combines TRBV10-3 with TRBJ2-3; D is possibly TRBD1 (6 bases). This CDR3 comprises 15 residues. Germline assignment: CDR1 ENHRY and CDR2 SYGVKD. Trimming cost V 0 bases and J 4 bases, with 11 bases left between them. Here the CDR3 reads CAISESLQGPDTQYF. The CDR3 nucleotides read TGTGCCATCAGTGAGTCCCTACAGGGACCAGATACGCAGTATTTT.

The rearrangement uses TRBV5-1 and TRBJ2-7; 8 bases align to TRBD1. J was trimmed by 7 bases and V by 0 bases; bases with no gene match: 15. Germline lookup yields CDR1 SGHRS and CDR2 YFSETQ. This CDR3 contains 17 residues. CDR3 sequence: CASSLEDAWQGAGEQYF. CDR3 DNA: TGCGCCAGCAGCTTGGAGGACGCCTGGCAGGGGGCTGGGGAGCAGTACTTC.

The chain has TRBV27 and TRBJ1-2; D remains unclear. Looked up from germline, CDR1 is MNHEY and CDR2 is SMNVEV (reference sequence). This CDR3 is built from 10 residues. V shed 1 base and J shed 8 bases, with 2 bases lying between them. Here the CDR3 reads CASSLWGYTF. CDR3 bases: TGTGCCAGCAGTTTATGGGGCTACACCTTC.

This clonotype was observed a few times. The rearrangement links TRBV6-5 to TRBJ2-1; 8 bases are shared with TRBD2. Germline assignment: CDR1 MNHEY and CDR2 SVGAGI. There are 15 residues in the CDR3. Trimming removed 5 bases from V and 6 bases from J; junction bases left unmatched: 9. The DNA for the CDR3 is TGTGCCAGCAGTCCCCTCAGCGGGGGAGGCAATGAGCAGTTCTTC. Its protein product is CASSPLSGGGNEQFF.

The genes are TRBV27 and TRBJ1-1, with D perhaps TRBD1 (5 bases). V lost 2 bases and J lost 0, with 10 bases in between. From germline, CDR1 is MNHEY and CDR2 SMNVEV (reference sequence). The CDR3 sequence is 15 residues long. The CDR3 loop is CASSLHRGMNTEAFF. The CDR3 DNA sequence: TGTGCCAGCAGTTTACATCGGGGGATGAACACTGAAGCTTTCTTT.

The rearrangement links TRBV12-3 or TRBV12-4 to TRBJ2-7; D is ambiguous. There are 13 residues in the CDR3. V shed 6 bases and J shed 4 bases, with 13 bases lying between them. Written as DNA, the CDR3 is TGTGCCAGCAGCTTTGCGGTTGGGTACGAGCAGTACTTC. Its translation: CASSFAVGYEQYF.

The V call is TRBV5-1, the J call TRBJ1-1; unclear D gene. This CDR3 region has 16 residues. Trimming pared 1 base from V and 3 bases from J, leaving 16 bases between. Germline CDR1 is SGHRS and CDR2 is YFSETQ. CDR3 bases: TGCGCCAGCAGCTTGAAGCTTGGGGATAAGGACACTGAAGCTTTCTTT. It is translated as CASSLKLGDKDTEAFF.

The chain has TRBV9 and TRBJ2-1; D unresolved. The CDR3 totals 13 residues. V lost 0 bases and J lost 10, with 11 bases in between. Germline values: CDR1 SGDLS, CDR2 YYNGEE. The CDR3 region is CASSVGGGGEQFF. Written as DNA, the CDR3 is TGTGCCAGCAGCGTAGGAGGCGGTGGGGAGCAGTTCTTC.

This chain connects TRBV10-3 to TRBJ2-3; 7 bases map to TRBD1. Germline assignment: CDR1 ENHRY and CDR2 SYGVKD. V lost 8 bases and J lost 8; bases outside the gene matches: 10. The CDR3 covers 13 residues. DNA for the CDR3: TGTGCCATCTCCGGGACAGCTGGGGGTACGCAGTATTTT. It is translated as CAISGTAGGTQYF.

The CDR3 DNA sequence: TGTGCCAGCATGGGGGACTATTCCTACGAGCAGTACTTC. This sequence encodes CASMGDYSYEQYF. V is TRBV27 and J is TRBJ2-7; 7 bases map to TRBD2. After removal of 7 bases from V and 1 base from J, the junction contained 4 bases not matched to a gene. CDR3 length: 13 residues. Looked up from germline, CDR1 is MNHEY and CDR2 is SMNVEV (reference sequence).

The chain couples TRBV4-3 to TRBJ1-4; D unresolved. Germline CDR1 and CDR2: LGHNA and YSLEER. Trimming cost V 0 bases and J 3 bases, with 11 bases left between them. The CDR3 runs to 16 residues. The CDR3 reads CASSQDGTGSNEKLFF. The CDR3 region has the DNA TGCGCCAGCAGCCAAGATGGTACGGGGTCTAATGAAAAACTGTTTTTT.

The genes are TRBV6-2 or TRBV6-3 and TRBJ2-1; 9 positions match TRBD1. CDR3 size: 12 residues. V lost 2 bases and J lost 12; bases outside the gene matches: 2. Germline values: CDR1 MNHEY, CDR2 SVGEGT. The CDR3 is CASSYPDRGQFF. Written as DNA, the CDR3 is TGTGCCAGCAGTTACCCGGACAGGGGGCAGTTCTTC.

J is TRBJ1-2 and V is TRBV29-1; D uncertain. V was pared by 0 bases and J by 4 bases, with 6 bases between. Per germline, CDR1 SQVTM and CDR2 ANQGSEA. This CDR3 comprises 12 residues. The CDR3 DNA reads TGCAGCGTTGAAGACAAGGCCTATGGCTACACCTTC. It encodes CSVEDKAYGYTF.